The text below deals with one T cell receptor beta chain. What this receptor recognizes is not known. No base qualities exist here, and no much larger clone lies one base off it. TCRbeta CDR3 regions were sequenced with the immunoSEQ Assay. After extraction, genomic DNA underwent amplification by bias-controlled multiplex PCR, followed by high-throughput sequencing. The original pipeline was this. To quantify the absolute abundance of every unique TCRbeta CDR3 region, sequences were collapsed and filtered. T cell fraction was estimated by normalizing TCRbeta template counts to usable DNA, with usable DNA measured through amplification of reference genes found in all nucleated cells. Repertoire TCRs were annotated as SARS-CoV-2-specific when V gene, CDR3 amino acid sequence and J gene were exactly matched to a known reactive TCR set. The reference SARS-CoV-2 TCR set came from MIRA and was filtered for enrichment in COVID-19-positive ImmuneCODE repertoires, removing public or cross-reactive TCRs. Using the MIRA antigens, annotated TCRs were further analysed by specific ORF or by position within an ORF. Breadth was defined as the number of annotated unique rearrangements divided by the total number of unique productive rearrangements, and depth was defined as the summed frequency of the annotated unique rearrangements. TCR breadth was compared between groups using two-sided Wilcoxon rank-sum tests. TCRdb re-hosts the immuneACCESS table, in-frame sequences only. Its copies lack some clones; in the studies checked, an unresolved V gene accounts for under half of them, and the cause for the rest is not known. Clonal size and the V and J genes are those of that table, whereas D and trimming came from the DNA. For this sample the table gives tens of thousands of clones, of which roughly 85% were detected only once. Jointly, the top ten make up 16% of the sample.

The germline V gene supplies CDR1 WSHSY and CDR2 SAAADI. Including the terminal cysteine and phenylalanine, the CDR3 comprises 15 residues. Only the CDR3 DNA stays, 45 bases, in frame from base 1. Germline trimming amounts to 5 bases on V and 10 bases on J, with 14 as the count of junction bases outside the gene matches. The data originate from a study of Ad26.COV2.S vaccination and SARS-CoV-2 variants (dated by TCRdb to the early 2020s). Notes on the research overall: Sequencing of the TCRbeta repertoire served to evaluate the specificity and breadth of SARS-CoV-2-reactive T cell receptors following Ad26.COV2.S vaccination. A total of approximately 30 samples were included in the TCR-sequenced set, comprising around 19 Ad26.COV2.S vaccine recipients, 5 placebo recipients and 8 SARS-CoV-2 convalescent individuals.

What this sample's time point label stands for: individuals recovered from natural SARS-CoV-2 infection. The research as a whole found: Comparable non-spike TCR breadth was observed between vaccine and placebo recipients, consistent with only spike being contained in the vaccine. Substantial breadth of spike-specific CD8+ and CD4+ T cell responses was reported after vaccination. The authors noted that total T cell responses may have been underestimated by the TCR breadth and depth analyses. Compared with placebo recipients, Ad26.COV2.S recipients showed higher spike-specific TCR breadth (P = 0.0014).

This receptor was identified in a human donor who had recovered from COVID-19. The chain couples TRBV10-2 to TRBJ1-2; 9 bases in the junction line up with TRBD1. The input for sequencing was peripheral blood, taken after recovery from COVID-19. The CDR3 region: CASSSTLGQGFVYTF. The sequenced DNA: TGCGCCAGCAGTTCGACCCTCGGACAGGGGTTTGTCTACACCTTC.